The T cell receptor beta chain described here comes from a study of blood T cell repertoires in COVID-19 (dated by TCRdb to the early 2020s). The study in broad terms: Samples from collaborators originated in the United States, Italy and Spain and spanned both the acute and convalescent phases of COVID-19. The material from the prospective study consisted of cDNA or gDNA derived from T cells, B-cell-depleted T cells, or PBMCs. Deeply sampled blood TCRbeta repertoires from subjects exposed to, actively infected with, or recovered from COVID-19 were included in the dataset. The repertoires were released in a freely available public database intended as a resource for research on the immune response to SARS-CoV-2. Samples came from the ongoing ImmuneRACE study (first 160 participants) plus 1,254 subjects from 6 global collaborators. Sample metadata almost always included a de-identified subject ID, COVID-19 status, age in years and sex. Where available, HLA class I and class II types were obtained from metadata supplied by the sample provider rather than from assay-based typing. What the work shows at the level of the full study, not this receptor alone: How much clinical and demographic metadata was included differed by source and by participant, and the metadata was provided uncurated.

According to the germline V gene (reference sequence), CDR1 reads SGHKS and CDR2 reads YYEKEE. There are 14 amino acids in the CDR3, from cysteine to phenylalanine inclusive. Only the CDR3 portion is preserved as DNA: 42 bases, with reading frame beginning at the first base. V loses 5 bases, J loses 1 base, and the germline ends lie 10 bases apart. TCRbeta CDR3 regions were amplified from genomic DNA using the immunoSEQ Assay, a bias-controlled multiplex PCR. For the original study's pipeline: Nucleated cell counts per sample were estimated from amplification of reference gene primers within the assay. To quantify the absolute abundance of each unique TCRbeta CDR3 rearrangement, sequence reads were collapsed and filtered. For each sample, productive Simpson clonality was calculated as the square root of Simpson's diversity index across productive rearrangements. What TCRdb holds here is the immuneACCESS table cut down to in-frame rearrangements. Part of the clones is not present; checked against another copy, under half of the missing clones reflect an unresolved V gene, and the others are unexplained. That table gives V, J and clone size, and the DNA gave D and trimming. The sample has about 190,000 clones on record, approximately 73% of them singletons. The ten biggest clones cover roughly a sixth of the sample.

In the prospective study, participants were about 18 to 95 years old, resided in 20 to 30 geographic areas of the United States, and were enrolled through a virtual design. In the prospective study, participants were assigned to cohorts based on the clinical history participants reported in a screening survey and a study questionnaire. In the prospective study, mobile phlebotomists collected whole blood, serum and a nasopharyngeal or oropharyngeal swab from each participant. Prospective study participants could optionally give additional blood draws and questionnaires over an approximately 2-month period. Blood samples from the prospective study were shipped frozen or at room temperature prior to DNA extraction. Compared with the rest of its sample, this clone is medium-sized (0.01 to 0.1%). It lacks a known antigen. Base qualities are not at hand, and no much larger clone is one base apart. The sample carries other DNA sequences with the same CDR3.

Sequencing input: PBMCs or T cells enriched from blood (not recorded which). This clonotype originated in a woman in her 50s with acute COVID-19. The chain is made from TRBV5-5 and TRBJ1-5; a confident D gene designation cannot be given. The CDR3 protein: CASRQGGSNQPQHF. The DNA sequence follows: TGTGCCAGCAGGCAAGGAGGGAGCAATCAGCCCCAGCATTTT.